This paragraph covers one T cell receptor (beta chain) sequence. What this receptor recognizes is not known. No much larger clonotype is one base removed from it; base qualities were not supplied. The data belong to a study of cytomegalovirus exposure and HLA in healthy donors (dated by TCRdb to about 2017). As for the study more broadly: According to a later analysis, the 120 or so validation repertoires were produced on the same platform as the 600 to 850 repertoires of the first cohort. The study aimed to test whether cataloging public T cell receptors could reveal signatures of past pathogen exposure. To predict cytomegalovirus infection status, the study brought together high-throughput TCR immunosequencing, statistical association of individual TCRs with disease status, and machine learning. Besides the first cohort of 666 subjects, a separate validation cohort made up of roughly 130 different subjects was used.

Study-level results and caveats: In vitro tests confirmed that a few of the cytomegalovirus-associated TCR beta chains recognize cytomegalovirus antigens. A later analysis found that TCRs clustered in the first cohort also tended to co-occur in the 120 or so validation repertoires, with approximately 95% of cluster scores above 0. While some public TCRs were present in many individuals, most TCR sequences turned up only very rarely across donors. A total of some 180 TCR beta chains were listed by the study as associated with cytomegalovirus. It was suggested by the authors that the approach could potentially be generalized to other disease states and immunological phenotypes. The classifier was reported to diagnose cytomegalovirus status with high specificity and sensitivity in both the original cohort and the validation cohort. A later analysis lacked HLA typing for the validation cohort, so it scored co-occurrence in that cohort across all 110 or so repertoires.

The CDR3 numbers 14 residues from cysteine through phenylalanine. Only CDR3 DNA remains: 42 bases, in frame from the first base. V and J lose 6 bases and 7 bases, and a span of 15 bases separates them. Looking up the germline V gene yields CDR1 SNHLY and CDR2 FYNNEI. The donors belonged to the validation cohort of approximately 130 subjects, which was separate from the roughly 700-subject first cohort. The library was obtained by the immunoSEQ multiplex PCR assay. The paper's data handling went like this. A statistical classification framework was built for diagnosing cytomegalovirus status from the catalog of TCR beta chain sequences. The table was pulled from immuneACCESS by TCRdb, which kept in-frame rearrangements only. Such tables lose some clones; where checked, under half of the loss comes from unresolved V genes, and the rest has no known cause. Clone size and V and J calls were adopted from that table, with D and trimming inferred from the DNA. This sample has around 70,000 clones in its table, and 85% to 95% of those were observed once. The ten largest clonotypes hold roughly 3.3% of the sample.

The sequence came from a man between 18 and 35 years old in good health and CMV-seronegative. The rearranged chain carries TRBV2 and TRBJ1-4; a weak D assignment points to TRBD1 (5 bases agree). Sequencing input: PBMCs. The CDR3 here reads CASRDTRQIEKLFF. The nucleotides read TGTGCCAGCAGGGACACCCGACAGATTGAAAAACTGTTTTTT. Reference TRBV2 and TRBJ1-4 proteins supply the regions before and after the CDR3; the full variable domain is: EPEVTQTPSHQVTQMGQEVILRCVPISNHLYFYWYRQILGQKVEFLVSFYNNEISEKSEIFDDQFSVERPDGSNFTLKIRSTKLEDSAMYFCASRDTRQIEKLFFGSGTQLSVL.